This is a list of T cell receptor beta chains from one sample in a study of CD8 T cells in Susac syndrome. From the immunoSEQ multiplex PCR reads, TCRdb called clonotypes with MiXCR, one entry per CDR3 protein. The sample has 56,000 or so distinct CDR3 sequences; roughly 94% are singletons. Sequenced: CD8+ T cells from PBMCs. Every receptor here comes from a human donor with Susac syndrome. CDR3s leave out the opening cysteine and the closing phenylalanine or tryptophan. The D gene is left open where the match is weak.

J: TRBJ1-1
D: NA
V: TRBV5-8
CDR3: ASSSTSWTEAF

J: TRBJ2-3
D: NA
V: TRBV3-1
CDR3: ASSQVLDSTDTQY

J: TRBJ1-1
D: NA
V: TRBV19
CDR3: ASIDRRMNTEAF

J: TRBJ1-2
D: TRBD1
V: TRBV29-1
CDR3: SVDGQGEWTGYT

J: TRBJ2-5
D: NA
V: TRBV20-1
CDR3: SALRYYEETQY

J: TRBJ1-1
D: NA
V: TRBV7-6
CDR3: ASSSLTDEAF

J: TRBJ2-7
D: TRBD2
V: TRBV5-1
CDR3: ASSLEGLAGGSYEQY

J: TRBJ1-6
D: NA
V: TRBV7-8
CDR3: ASSLWVRDYNSPLH

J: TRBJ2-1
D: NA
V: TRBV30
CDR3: AWSVDYEQF

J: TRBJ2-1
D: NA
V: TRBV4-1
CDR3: ASSQVPGGRDEQF

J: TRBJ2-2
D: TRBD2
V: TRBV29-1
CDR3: SVEEGGAGTGELF

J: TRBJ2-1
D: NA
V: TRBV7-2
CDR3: ASSLAGPSSYNEQF

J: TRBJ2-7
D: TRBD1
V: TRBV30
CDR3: AWSVGQGAYEQY

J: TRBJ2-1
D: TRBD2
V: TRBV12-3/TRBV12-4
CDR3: ASSLAGGFSNEQF

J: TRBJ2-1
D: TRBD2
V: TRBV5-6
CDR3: ASSLLAGGHNEQF